The 24 T cell receptor beta chains presented below share a single source sample, sequenced in a study of T cells in Graves' hyperthyroidism and ophthalmopathy. RNA transcripts yielded amplified TCR beta CDR3 regions. HTBI primers drove first-round RT-PCR of the TCR CDR3. TCRdb reprocessed the multiplex PCR reads via MiXCR and lists one record per CDR3 protein. This sample has about half a million distinct CDR3 sequences, with approximately 22% found just once. The specimen sequenced was blood. The receptors were sampled from a woman in her 70s with Graves' ophthalmopathy.

The CDR3 protein is CSTVGGVSYGYTF. CDR3 DNA: TGCAGCACCGTGGGCGGGGTGAGCTATGGCTACACCTTC. The genes are TRBV29-1 and TRBJ1-2; no reliable D call. V was trimmed by 8 bases and J by 4 bases, leaving 17 bases between them. Per the germline V gene, CDR1 is SQVTM and CDR2 is ANQGSEA. The CDR3 spans 13 residues.

This clonotype was found a few times. CDR3 protein: CASSIRGADTQYF. The CDR3 DNA sequence: TGTGCCAGTAGTATAAGGGGCGCAGATACGCAGTATTTT. The rearrangement links TRBV19 to TRBJ2-3; TRBD1 is a possible D gene (5 bases). Per the germline V gene, CDR1 is LNHDA and CDR2 is SQIVND (reference sequence). CDR3 length: 13 amino acids. V gave up 2 bases and J gave up 4 bases, with 7 bases separating them.

J is TRBJ2-7 and V is TRBV7-2; D tentatively fits TRBD1 or TRBD2 (5 bases each). The CDR3 covers 16 residues. V shed 5 bases and J shed 2 bases, with 19 bases lying between them. Looked up from germline, CDR1 is SGHTA and CDR2 is FQGNSA. CDR3 DNA: TGTGCCAGCAGCCCCCAATCGTGGGGGACCACCTACGAGCAGTACTTC. This encodes CASSPQSWGTTYEQYF.

There are a few counts of this clonotype. This chain uses TRBV6-1 with TRBJ2-7; the match to TRBD1 covers 9 bases. V was clipped by 6 bases and J by 8 bases; unmatched bases: 8. The CDR3 sequence is 13 residues long. Germline V gene sequence: CDR1 MNHNS, CDR2 SASEGT. Here the CDR3 DNA reads TGTGCCAGCAGGGACCTGACAGGGGGTAAGCAGTACTTC. As protein: CASRDLTGGKQYF.

A note on this clonotype: Germline and junction disagree at one end, which may indicate a read error. V usage is TRBV5-1 and J usage is TRBJ2-3, with a tentative D call TRBD1 (5 bases). The germline gives CDR1 SGHRS, CDR2 YFSETQ. The CDR3 runs to 14 residues. The CDR3 protein is CASGLDSITDTPYF. The DNA for the CDR3 is TGCGCCAGCGGTCTAGACAGTATCACAGATACGCCGTATTTT.

This clonotype appeared once. The J gene is TRBJ2-3, the V gene TRBV20-1; no reliable D call. The CDR3 runs 12 residues. Germline V CDR1 and CDR2: DFQATT, SNEGSKA (reference sequence). Trimming took off 8 bases at V and 7 bases at J, with 16 bases between the two ends. The CDR3 sequence: CSRSGLAYTQYF. The CDR3 DNA reads as TGCAGTCGTTCTGGGTTGGCCTATACGCAGTATTTT.

This clonotype occurred a few times. The chain carries TRBV24-1 and TRBJ2-3; possibly TRBD2 for D (6 bases). The CDR3 totals 16 residues. Deletions cut 1 base from V and 6 bases from J, with 16 bases between. Per germline, CDR1 KGHDR and CDR2 SFDVKD. The CDR3 region is CATSDFGGTMRDTQYF. CDR3 nucleotides: TGTGCCACCAGTGATTTCGGCGGGACCATGCGGGATACGCAGTATTTT.

This clonotype was picked up a small number of times. CDR3 in amino acids: CASSERGGGSNSPLHF. In DNA form, the CDR3 reads TGTGCCAGCAGCGAAAGGGGCGGGGGCTCGAATTCACCCCTCCACTTT. The J gene is TRBJ1-6, the V gene TRBV6-1; weak D call: TRBD1 (6 bases). V was trimmed by 6 bases and J by 7 bases, leaving 19 bases between them. Germline assignment: CDR1 MNHNS and CDR2 SASEGT. The CDR3 covers 16 residues.

The V and J genes are TRBV11-2 and TRBJ1-2, with a possible D match to TRBD1 (6 bases). CDR1 SGHAT and CDR2 FQNNGV come from the germline V gene. The CDR3 runs 16 residues. The germline V and J ends were trimmed by 6 bases and 5 bases, with 22 bases remaining between them. The CDR3 coding sequence is TGTGCCAGCAGTCCCGGTCGAGGGCGGGGGCAATATGGCTACACCTTC. This gives the protein CASSPGRGRGQYGYTF.

In this sample, this clonotype turned up many times. The rearrangement uses TRBV12-3 or TRBV12-4 and TRBJ2-7; D may be TRBD2 (6 bases). This CDR3 spans 13 amino acids. V was clipped by 5 bases and J by 7 bases, with 15 bases between them. The CDR3 sequence: CASSLGLKGEQYF. The CDR3 bases are TGTGCCAGCAGTCTGGGACTCAAAGGGGAGCAGTACTTC.

This clonotype was observed many times. This chain uses TRBV28 with TRBJ2-1; TRBD2 aligns across 8 bases. The CDR3 has 14 amino acids. J was trimmed by 7 bases and V by 10 bases; bases with no gene match: 12. Per the germline V gene, CDR1 is MDHEN and CDR2 is SYDVKM. The chain's CDR3 is CATKAGDVINEQFF. In nucleotides, the CDR3 is TGTGCCACCAAAGCGGGGGACGTTATTAATGAGCAGTTCTTC.

The genes are TRBV7-2 and TRBJ2-3; 8 bases are a match to TRBD2. This CDR3 region has 15 residues. Per the germline V gene, CDR1 is SGHTA and CDR2 is FQGNSA. Trimming cost V 5 bases and J 2 bases; bases outside gene matches: 6. This CDR3 reads CASSRGGANTDTQYF. The CDR3 coding sequence is TGTGCCAGCAGCCGGGGGGGGGCAAACACAGATACGCAGTATTTT.

The chain recombines TRBV20-1 with TRBJ2-1, with 8 positions matching TRBD2. With V trimmed by 6 bases and J by 6 bases, 7 bases remained unmatched. The CDR3 runs to 13 residues. Germline values: CDR1 DFQATT, CDR2 SNEGSKA (reference sequence). Here the CDR3 DNA reads TGCAGTGCCCGGACTAGCTGGGGCAATGAGCAGTTCTTC. Amino acid sequence: CSARTSWGNEQFF.

This clonotype was picked up a small number of times. This rearrangement joins TRBV7-2 to TRBJ1-6; 7 nucleotides agree with TRBD1. In germline, CDR1 is SGHTA, CDR2 FQGNSA. With V trimmed by 2 bases and J by 7 bases, 5 bases remained unmatched. The CDR3 covers 15 residues. The CDR3 DNA is TGTGCCAGCAGCTTAATAACAGGGGTCAATTCACCCCTCCACTTT. Amino acid sequence: CASSLITGVNSPLHF.

This sequence joins TRBV19 and TRBJ2-1, with unresolved D. The CDR3 contains 14 residues. Trimming took 3 bases from V and 2 from J, leaving 8 bases between them. Germline V lookup: CDR1 LNHDA, CDR2 SQIVND (reference sequence). This CDR3 is CASSIWTAYNEQFF. Here the CDR3 DNA reads TGTGCCAGTAGTATTTGGACGGCCTACAATGAGCAGTTCTTC.

This clonotype was counted ten times or more. This rearrangement joins TRBV7-2 to TRBJ2-3; TRBD2 agrees at 8 bases. CDR3 length: 16 residues. V was pared by 2 bases and J by 2 bases, with 6 bases of the junction left unmatched. The germline CDR1 and CDR2 sequences are SGHTA and FQGNSA. The CDR3 region is CASSLRAGVLTDTQYF. CDR3 nucleotides: TGTGCCAGCAGCTTACGAGCGGGAGTGCTCACAGATACGCAGTATTTT.

This clonotype was seen more than once but under ten times. J is TRBJ1-2 and V is TRBV29-1; D is unclear. Trimming shortened V by 1 base and J by 6 bases, and 12 bases separated the two germline ends. The CDR3 covers 13 residues. Germline-derived CDR1 and CDR2 are SQVTM and ANQGSEA. CDR3 coding DNA: TGCAGCGTTGAAGGTTCGCCCGGGCATGGCTACACCTTC. Protein product: CSVEGSPGHGYTF.

The J gene is TRBJ2-2, the V gene TRBV5-1; tentative D call: TRBD2 (5 bases). Germline-derived CDR1 and CDR2 are SGHRS and YFSETQ. Trimming removed 3 bases at V and 1 base at J, with 13 bases between. This CDR3 spans 16 amino acids. The CDR3 is CASSSTPGRNTGELFF. DNA of the CDR3: TGCGCCAGCAGCTCGACTCCGGGAAGGAACACCGGGGAGCTGTTTTTT.

In this sample, this clonotype turned up many times. The rearrangement links TRBV6-2 or TRBV6-3 to TRBJ1-1; a weak D match, TRBD1 (5 bases). Germline V gene data show CDR1 as MNHEY and CDR2 as SVGEGT. The V end lost 8 bases, the J end lost 4 bases, and 14 bases lay between the germline ends. The CDR3 is 13 residues long. CDR3 protein: CASAHPGRTEAFF. CDR3 sequence (DNA): TGTGCCAGCGCGCACCCAGGGCGCACTGAAGCTTTCTTT.

In this sample, this clonotype turned up many times. The V and J genes are TRBV2 and TRBJ1-1; D unresolved. The CDR3 covers 12 residues. The germline V and J ends were trimmed by 6 bases and 4 bases, with 9 bases remaining between them. Germline loops: CDR1 SNHLY, CDR2 FYNNEI. The chain's CDR3 is CASRPGITEAFF. In DNA, the CDR3 is TGTGCCAGCAGACCAGGAATCACTGAAGCTTTCTTT.

This clonotype was detected ten times or more. The chain has TRBV2 and TRBJ2-5, with D possibly TRBD1 on 7 matching bases. The CDR3 is 13 amino acids. The V end lost 6 bases, the J end lost 2 bases, and 10 bases lay between the germline ends. Per germline, CDR1 SNHLY and CDR2 FYNNEI. For the CDR3, the DNA is TGTGCCAGCAGGCGGGGACAGCAAGAGACCCAGTACTTC. Translated, it gives CASRRGQQETQYF.

This chain links TRBV11-2 with TRBJ1-4; no clear D gene. Germline CDR1 is SGHAT and CDR2 is FQNNGV. The CDR3 consists of 13 residues. Trimming cost V 2 bases and J 8 bases, with 9 bases left between them. The CDR3 bases are TGTGCCAGCAGCTTAATGGCCCGGGAAAAACTGTTTTTT. It encodes CASSLMAREKLFF.

The CDR3 here is CASSLAKGPYGYTF. Written as DNA, the CDR3 is TGTGCCAGCAGCTTAGCGAAGGGGCCTTATGGCTACACCTTC. The chain couples TRBV7-2 to TRBJ1-2; tentatively, D is TRBD1 (5 bases). Germline loops: CDR1 SGHTA, CDR2 FQGNSA. Trimming cost V 0 bases and J 5 bases, with 10 bases left between them. The CDR3 has 14 residues.

The chain uses TRBV6-1 and TRBJ2-3, with a tentative D call TRBD1 (6 bases). Germline values: CDR1 MNHNS, CDR2 SASEGT. V was clipped by 10 bases and J by 2 bases, with 16 bases between them. This CDR3 is built from 14 residues. The CDR3 nucleotides are TGTGCCATCCTAGGACAGCCATTCACAGATACGCAGTATTTT. This translates into CAILGQPFTDTQYF.